This entry lists 2 T cell receptor beta chains sequenced from one sample in a study of T cell repertoires in cytomegalovirus infection. TCRdb re-called the reads through MiXCR, storing one row per CDR3 protein. The table shows fewer than 85,000 distinct CDR3 sequences, with around 3.8% occurring only once. Sequencing used PBMCs. The receptors were gathered from a human donor in good health (CMV status not recorded). Some clones in this sample may be carry-over from other donors' samples.

The chain has TRBV7-2 and TRBJ2-2; TRBD1 agrees at 9 bases. J gave up 2 bases and V 4 bases, and 5 bases lay outside the gene matches. The CDR3 length is 16 residues. From germline, CDR1 is SGHTA and CDR2 FQGNSA. CDR3 in DNA: TGTGCCAGCAGCTCCGACAGGGGGTCTAACACCGGGGAGCTGTTTTTT. Translating it yields CASSSDRGSNTGELFF.

This clonotype has at least ten counts. The gene calls are TRBV7-6 and TRBJ1-1; D unclear. The CDR3 totals 14 residues. CDR1 is SGHVS, CDR2 FNYEAQ, per germline. Trimming pared 2 bases from V and 0 bases from J, leaving 7 bases between. The chain's CDR3 is CASSLSQMNTEAFF. CDR3 DNA: TGTGCCAGCAGCTTATCCCAGATGAACACTGAAGCTTTCTTT. The whole variable domain, filled in from reference TRBV7-6 and TRBJ1-1, reads GAGVSQSPRYKVTKRGQDVALRCDPISGHVSLYWYRQALGQGPEFLTYFNYEAQQDKSGLPNDRFSAERPEGSISTLTIQRTEQRDSAMYRCASSLSQMNTEAFFGQGTRLTVV.